This T cell receptor beta chain derives from a study of blood T cell repertoires in COVID-19. Overall study context: Specimens from acute and convalescent COVID-19 originated in the United States, Italy and Spain. T cells, B-cell-depleted T cells, or PBMCs provided the cDNA or gDNA that served as material.

As handled by the study authors: The assay estimated nucleated cells by amplifying reference gene primers. The table came from immunoSEQ multiplex PCR; TCRdb's copy has only in-frame clones and leaves some out. The DNA was the basis for D and trimming; V, J and clone size are from that table. The table has about 83,000 clones, just over 85% seen once. A single count supports this clone. V lost 8 bases to trimming and J lost 5 bases, with 7 bases between them. CDR3 length equals 11 residues. Germline V gene sequence: CDR1 LNHDA, CDR2 SQIVND (reference sequence). This chain links TRBV19 with TRBJ1-5; D is unclear. The receptor was isolated from a woman aged 80 or over in a cohort sampled during active or convalescent COVID-19. The specimen sequenced was peripheral blood. CDR3 sequence reads: CASGGDQPQHF. The CDR3, as DNA: TGTGCCAGTGGAGGAGATCAGCCCCAGCATTTT. The full variable domain, in which reference TRBV19 and TRBJ1-5 provide the parts outside the CDR3, is DGGITQSPKYLFRKEGQNVTLSCEQNLNHDAMYWYRQDPGQGLRLIYYSQIVNDFQKGDIAEGYSVSREKKESFPLTVTSAQKNPTAFYLCASGGDQPQHFGDGTRLSIL.